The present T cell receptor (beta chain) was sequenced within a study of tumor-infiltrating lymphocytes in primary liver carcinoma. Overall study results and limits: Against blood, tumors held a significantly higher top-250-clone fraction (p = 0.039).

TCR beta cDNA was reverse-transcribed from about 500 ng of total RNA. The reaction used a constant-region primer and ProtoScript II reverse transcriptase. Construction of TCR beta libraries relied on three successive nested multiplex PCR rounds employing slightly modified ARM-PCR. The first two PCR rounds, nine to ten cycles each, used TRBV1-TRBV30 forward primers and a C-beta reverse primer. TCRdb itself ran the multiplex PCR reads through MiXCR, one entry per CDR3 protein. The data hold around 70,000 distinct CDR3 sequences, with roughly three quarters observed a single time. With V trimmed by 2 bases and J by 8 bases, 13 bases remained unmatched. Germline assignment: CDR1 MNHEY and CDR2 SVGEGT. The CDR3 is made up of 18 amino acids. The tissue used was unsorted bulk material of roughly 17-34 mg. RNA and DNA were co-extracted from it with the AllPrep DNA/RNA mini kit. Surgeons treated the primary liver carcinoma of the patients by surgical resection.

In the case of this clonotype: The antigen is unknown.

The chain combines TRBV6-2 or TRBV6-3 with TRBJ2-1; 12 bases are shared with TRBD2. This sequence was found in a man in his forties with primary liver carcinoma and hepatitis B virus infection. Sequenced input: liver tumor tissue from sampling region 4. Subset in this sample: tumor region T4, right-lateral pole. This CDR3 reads CASSYTRTSGKGYDEQFF. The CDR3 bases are TGTGCCAGCAGTTACACCCGGACTAGCGGGAAAGGATACGATGAGCAGTTCTTC.